This T cell receptor (beta chain) emerged from a study of post-analysis software for immune sequencing data. Study observations and caveats: Controls had lower frequencies than patients of about 5 TRBV segments, which included TRBV5-6, TRBV5-1 and TRBV20-1. There was significantly lower normalized Chao1 diversity in multiple sclerosis patients than in controls.

The CDR3 is 15 amino acids. Per germline, CDR1 LGHNA and CDR2 YNFKEQ. Each TCR beta cDNA library carried unique molecular identifiers. Via MiXCR, TCRdb re-called the PCR reads, giving one row per CDR3 protein. This sample has hundreds of thousands of distinct CDR3 sequences, with roughly 45% found just once. This clonotype has just a few counts. The antigen is not known. The V gene is TRBV4-2, the J gene TRBJ2-4; D gene unclear. The J call is doubtful: the DNA matches TRBJ2-7 better. Sequences were obtained from blood. The TCR sequence derives from a girl aged 10-17 years with multiple sclerosis. The CDR3 DNA sequence: TGTGCCAGCAGCCAAGATGTGGGTGTTACCTACGAGCAGTACTTC. Translated: CASSQDVGVTYEQYF.